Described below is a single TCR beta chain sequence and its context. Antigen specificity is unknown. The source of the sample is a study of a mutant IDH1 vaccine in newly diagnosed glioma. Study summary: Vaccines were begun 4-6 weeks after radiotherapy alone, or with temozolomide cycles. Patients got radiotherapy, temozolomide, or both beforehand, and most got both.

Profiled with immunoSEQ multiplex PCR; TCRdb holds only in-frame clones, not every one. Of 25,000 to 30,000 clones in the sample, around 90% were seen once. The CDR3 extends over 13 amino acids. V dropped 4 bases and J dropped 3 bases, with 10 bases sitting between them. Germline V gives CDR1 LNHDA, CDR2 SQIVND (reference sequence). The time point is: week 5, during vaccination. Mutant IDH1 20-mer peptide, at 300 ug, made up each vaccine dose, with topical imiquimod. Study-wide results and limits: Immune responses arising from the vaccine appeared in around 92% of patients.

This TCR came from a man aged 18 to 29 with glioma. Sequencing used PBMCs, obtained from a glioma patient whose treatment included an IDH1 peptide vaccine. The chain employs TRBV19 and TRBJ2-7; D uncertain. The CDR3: CASSRRVGYEQYF. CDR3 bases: TGTGCCAGTAGTAGGAGAGTCGGCTACGAGCAGTACTTC.